This entry features one T cell receptor beta chain sequence. Its antigen is still unknown. The data were obtained in a study of shared clonotypes between healthy human individuals. TCRdb's table, derived via immunoSEQ multiplex PCR, lists solely in-frame clones and lacks some. The sample has about 530,000 clones; about three quarters are singletons. Findings of the study overall: Depth of sequencing was expected to influence donor clonotype sharing.

The CDR3 extends over 17 amino acids. Germline-derived CDR1 and CDR2 are SGHTA and FQGNSA. Trimming at V came to 1 base and at J to 0 bases, leaving 7 bases not matched to a gene. The sequence derives from a woman aged 40 to 50 in good health. Some clones in this sample may be carry-over from other donors' samples. This chain connects TRBV7-2 to TRBJ1-2, with 8 nucleotides matching TRBD1. Sequenced input: PBMCs. The CDR3 sequence: CASSLVGQGPSNYGYTF. In nucleotides, the CDR3 is TGTGCCAGCAGCTTAGTCGGACAGGGTCCTTCTAACTATGGCTACACCTTC.